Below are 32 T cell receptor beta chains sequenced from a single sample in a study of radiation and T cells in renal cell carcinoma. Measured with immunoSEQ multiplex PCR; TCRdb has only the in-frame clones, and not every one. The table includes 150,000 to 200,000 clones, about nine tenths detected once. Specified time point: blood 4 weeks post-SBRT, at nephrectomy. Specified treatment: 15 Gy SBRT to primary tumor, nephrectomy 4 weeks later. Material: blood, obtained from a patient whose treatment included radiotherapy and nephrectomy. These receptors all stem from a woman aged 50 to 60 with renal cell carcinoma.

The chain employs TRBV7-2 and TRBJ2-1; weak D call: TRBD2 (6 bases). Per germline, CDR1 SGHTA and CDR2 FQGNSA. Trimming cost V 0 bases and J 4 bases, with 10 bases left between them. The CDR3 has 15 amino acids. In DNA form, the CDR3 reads TGTGCCAGCAGCTTAGCTGCGGGGTCTTACAATGAGCAGTTCTTC. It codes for CASSLAAGSYNEQFF.

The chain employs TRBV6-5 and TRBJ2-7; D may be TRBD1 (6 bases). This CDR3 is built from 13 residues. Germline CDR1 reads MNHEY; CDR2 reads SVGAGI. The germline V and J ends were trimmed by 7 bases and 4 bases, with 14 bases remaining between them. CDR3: CASNSPRGYEQYF. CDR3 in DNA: TGTGCCAGCAACAGCCCCAGGGGATACGAGCAGTACTTC.

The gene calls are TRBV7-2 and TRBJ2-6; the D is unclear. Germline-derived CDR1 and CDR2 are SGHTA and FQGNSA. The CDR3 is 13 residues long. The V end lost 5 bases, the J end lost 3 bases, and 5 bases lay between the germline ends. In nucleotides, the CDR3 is TGTGCCAGCAGCCCGGTTGGGGCCAACGTCCTGACTTTC. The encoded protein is CASSPVGANVLTF.

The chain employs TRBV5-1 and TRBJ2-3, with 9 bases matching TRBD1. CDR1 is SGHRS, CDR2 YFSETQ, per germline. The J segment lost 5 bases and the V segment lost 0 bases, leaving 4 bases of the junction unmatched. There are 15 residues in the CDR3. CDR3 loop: CASSLALTGGDTQYF. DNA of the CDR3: TGCGCCAGCAGCTTGGCCTTGACAGGGGGAGATACGCAGTATTTT.

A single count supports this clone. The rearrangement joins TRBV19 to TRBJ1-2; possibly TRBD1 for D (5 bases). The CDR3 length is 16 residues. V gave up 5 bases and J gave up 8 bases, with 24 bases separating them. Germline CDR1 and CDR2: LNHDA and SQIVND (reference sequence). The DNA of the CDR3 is TGTGCCAGTAGTTCCTCACAGGTCTCCCCCTCCCAAGGCTACACCTTC. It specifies CASSSSQVSPSQGYTF.

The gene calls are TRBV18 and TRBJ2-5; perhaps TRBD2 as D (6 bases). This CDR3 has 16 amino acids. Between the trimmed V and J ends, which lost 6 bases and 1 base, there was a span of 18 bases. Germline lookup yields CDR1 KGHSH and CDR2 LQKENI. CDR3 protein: CASSPRPGELQETQYF. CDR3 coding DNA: TGTGCCAGCTCGCCAAGACCGGGAGAACTCCAAGAGACCCAGTACTTC.

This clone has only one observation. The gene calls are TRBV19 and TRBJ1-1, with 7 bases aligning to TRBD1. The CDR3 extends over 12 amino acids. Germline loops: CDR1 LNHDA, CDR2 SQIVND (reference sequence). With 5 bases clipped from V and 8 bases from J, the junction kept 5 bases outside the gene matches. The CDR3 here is CASSPRDREAFF. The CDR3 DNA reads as TGTGCCAGTAGTCCCCGGGACAGAGAAGCTTTCTTT.

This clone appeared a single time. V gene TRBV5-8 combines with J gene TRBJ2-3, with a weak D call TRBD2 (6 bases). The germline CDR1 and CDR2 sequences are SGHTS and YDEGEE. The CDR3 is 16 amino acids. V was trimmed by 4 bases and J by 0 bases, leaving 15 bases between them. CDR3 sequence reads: CASSPGLRPSTDTQYF. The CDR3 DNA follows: TGTGCCAGCAGCCCGGGACTCAGGCCCAGCACAGATACGCAGTATTTT.

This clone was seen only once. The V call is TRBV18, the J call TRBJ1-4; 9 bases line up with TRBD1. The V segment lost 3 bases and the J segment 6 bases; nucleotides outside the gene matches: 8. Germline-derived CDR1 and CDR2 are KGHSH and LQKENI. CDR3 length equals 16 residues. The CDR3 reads CASSPFLDRGDEKLFF. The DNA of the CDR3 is TGTGCCAGCTCACCTTTCTTGGACAGGGGTGATGAAAAACTGTTTTTT.

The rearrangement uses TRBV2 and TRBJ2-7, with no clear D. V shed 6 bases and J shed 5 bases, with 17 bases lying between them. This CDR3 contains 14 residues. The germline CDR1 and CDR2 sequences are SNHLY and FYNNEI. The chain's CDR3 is CASSFSSRAHEQYF. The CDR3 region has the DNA TGTGCCAGCAGCTTTTCGAGTCGAGCCCACGAGCAGTACTTC.

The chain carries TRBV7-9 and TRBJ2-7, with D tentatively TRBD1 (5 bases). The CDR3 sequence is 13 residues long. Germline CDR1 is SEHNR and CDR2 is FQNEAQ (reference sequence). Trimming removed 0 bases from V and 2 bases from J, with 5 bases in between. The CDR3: CASSLATAYEQYF. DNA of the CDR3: TGTGCCAGCAGCTTAGCGACAGCCTACGAGCAGTACTTC.

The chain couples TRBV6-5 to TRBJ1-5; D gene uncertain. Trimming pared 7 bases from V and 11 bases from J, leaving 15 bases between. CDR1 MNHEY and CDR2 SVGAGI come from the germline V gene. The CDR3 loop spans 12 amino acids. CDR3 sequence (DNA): TGTGCCAGCAACCCGGACGTCGGGGCCCAGCATTTT. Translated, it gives CASNPDVGAQHF.

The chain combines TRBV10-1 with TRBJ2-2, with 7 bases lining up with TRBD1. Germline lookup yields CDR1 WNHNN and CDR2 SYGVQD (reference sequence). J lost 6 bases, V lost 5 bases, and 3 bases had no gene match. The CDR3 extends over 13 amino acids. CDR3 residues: CASSSTGAGELFF. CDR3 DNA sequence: TGCGCCAGCAGTTCAACAGGGGCCGGGGAGCTGTTTTTT.

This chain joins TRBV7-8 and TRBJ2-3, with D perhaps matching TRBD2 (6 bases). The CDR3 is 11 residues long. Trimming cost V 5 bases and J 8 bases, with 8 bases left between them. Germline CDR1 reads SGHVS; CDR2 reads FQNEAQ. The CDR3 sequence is CASSVGGTQYF. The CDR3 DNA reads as TGTGCCAGCAGCGTGGGGGGTACGCAGTATTTT.

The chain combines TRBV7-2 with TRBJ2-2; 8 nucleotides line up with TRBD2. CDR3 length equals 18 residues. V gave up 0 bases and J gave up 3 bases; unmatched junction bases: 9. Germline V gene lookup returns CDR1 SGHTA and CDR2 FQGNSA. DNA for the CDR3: TGTGCCAGCAGCTTAGCGTTTGAAACTAGCGGATACACCGGGGAGCTGTTTTTT. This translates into CASSLAFETSGYTGELFF.

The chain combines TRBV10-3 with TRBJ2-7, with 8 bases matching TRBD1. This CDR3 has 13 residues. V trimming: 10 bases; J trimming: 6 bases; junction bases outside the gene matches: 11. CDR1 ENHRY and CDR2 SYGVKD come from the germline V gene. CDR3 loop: CATGQGFGGEQYF. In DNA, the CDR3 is TGTGCCACCGGACAGGGTTTTGGTGGCGAGCAGTACTTC.

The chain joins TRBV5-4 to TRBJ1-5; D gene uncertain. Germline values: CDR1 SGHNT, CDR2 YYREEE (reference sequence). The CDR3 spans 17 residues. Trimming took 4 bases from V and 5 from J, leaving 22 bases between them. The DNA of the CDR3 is TGTGCCAGCAGCACCCCCGGGAAGAAACTTGGGGATCAGCCCCAGCATTTT. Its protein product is CASSTPGKKLGDQPQHF.

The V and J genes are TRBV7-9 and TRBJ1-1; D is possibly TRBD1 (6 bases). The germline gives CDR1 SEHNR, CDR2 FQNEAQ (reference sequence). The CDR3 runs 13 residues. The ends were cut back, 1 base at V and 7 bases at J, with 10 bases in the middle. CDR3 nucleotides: TGTGCCAGCAGCTTAGGGGGGGCAGTTGAAGCTTTCTTT. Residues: CASSLGGAVEAFF.

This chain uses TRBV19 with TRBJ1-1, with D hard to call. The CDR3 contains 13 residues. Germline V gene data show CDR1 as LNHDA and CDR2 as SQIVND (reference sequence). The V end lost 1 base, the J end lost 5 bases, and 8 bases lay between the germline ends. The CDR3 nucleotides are TGTGCCAGTAGTATAGGATCCGGTACTGAAGCTTTCTTT. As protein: CASSIGSGTEAFF. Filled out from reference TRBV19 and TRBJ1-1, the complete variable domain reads DGGITQSPKYLFRKEGQNVTLSCEQNLNHDAMYWYRQDPGQGLRLIYYSQIVNDFQKGDIAEGYSVSREKKESFPLTVTSAQKNPTAFYLCASSIGSGTEAFFGQGTRLTVV.

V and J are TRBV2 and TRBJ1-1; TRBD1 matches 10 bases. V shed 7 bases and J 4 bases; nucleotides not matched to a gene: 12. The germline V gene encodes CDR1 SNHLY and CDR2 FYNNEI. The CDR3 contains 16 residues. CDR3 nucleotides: TGTGCCAGCACCTTAGTAATCGGGACAGGGGTCACTGAAGCTTTCTTT. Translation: CASTLVIGTGVTEAFF.

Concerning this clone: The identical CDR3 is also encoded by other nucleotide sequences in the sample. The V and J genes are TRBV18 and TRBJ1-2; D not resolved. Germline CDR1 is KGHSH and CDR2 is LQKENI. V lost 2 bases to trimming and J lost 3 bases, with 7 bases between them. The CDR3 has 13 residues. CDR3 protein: CASSPSGDYGYTF. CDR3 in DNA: TGTGCCAGCTCACCATCCGGGGACTATGGCTACACCTTC.

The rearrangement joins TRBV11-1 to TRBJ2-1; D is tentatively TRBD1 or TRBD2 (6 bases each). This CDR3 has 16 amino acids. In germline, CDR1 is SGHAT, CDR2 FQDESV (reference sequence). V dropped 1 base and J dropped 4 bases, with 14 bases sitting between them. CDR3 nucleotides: TGTGCCAGCAGCTTAGGTCCTGGGGGGCCGTACAATGAGCAGTTCTTC. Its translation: CASSLGPGGPYNEQFF. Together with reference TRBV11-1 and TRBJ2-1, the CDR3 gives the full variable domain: EAEVAQSPRYKITEKSQAVAFWCDPISGHATLYWYRQILGQGPELLVQFQDESVVDDSQLPKDRFSAERLKGVDSTLKIQPAELGDSAMYLCASSLGPGGPYNEQFFGPGTRLTVL.

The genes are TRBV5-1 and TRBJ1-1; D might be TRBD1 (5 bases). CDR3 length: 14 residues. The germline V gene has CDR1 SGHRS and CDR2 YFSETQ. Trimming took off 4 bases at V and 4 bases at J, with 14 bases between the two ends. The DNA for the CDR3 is TGCGCCAGCAGCCCACCGGGACGGCTCACTGAAGCTTTCTTT. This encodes CASSPPGRLTEAFF.

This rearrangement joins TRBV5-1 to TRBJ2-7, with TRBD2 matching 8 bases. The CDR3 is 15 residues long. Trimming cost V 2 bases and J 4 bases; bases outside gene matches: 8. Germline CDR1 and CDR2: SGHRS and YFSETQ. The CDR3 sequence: CASSFGAGGIYEQYF. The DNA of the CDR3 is TGCGCCAGCAGCTTTGGCGCGGGGGGCATTTACGAGCAGTACTTC.

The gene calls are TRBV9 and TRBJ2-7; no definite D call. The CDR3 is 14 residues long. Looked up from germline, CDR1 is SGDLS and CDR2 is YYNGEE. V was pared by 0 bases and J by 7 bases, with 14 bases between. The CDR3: CASSVVETLGEQYF. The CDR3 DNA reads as TGTGCCAGCAGCGTAGTTGAAACCCTCGGGGAGCAGTACTTC.

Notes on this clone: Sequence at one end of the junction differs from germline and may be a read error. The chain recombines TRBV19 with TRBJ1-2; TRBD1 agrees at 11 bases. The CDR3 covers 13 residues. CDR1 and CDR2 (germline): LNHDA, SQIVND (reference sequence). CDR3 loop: CASRTGGSLGPSF. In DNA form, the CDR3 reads TGTGCCAGCCGGACAGGGGGCTCCCTGGGGCCCTCCTTC. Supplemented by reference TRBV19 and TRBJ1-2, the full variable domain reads DGGITQSPKYLFRKEGQNVTLSCEQNLNHDAMYWYRQDPGQGLRLIYYSQIVNDFQKGDIAEGYSVSREKKESFPLTVTSAQKNPTAFYLCASRTGGSLGPSFGSGTRLTVV.

Here the CDR3 DNA reads TGCGCCAGCAGCTTGGCAGGGGGCCCTAACACAGATACGCAGTATTTT. It encodes CASSLAGGPNTDTQYF. The chain employs TRBV5-1 and TRBJ2-3, with 8 bases aligning to TRBD1. Germline CDR1 is SGHRS and CDR2 is YFSETQ. The CDR3 loop spans 16 amino acids. Trimming took 0 bases from V and 2 from J; bases not matched to a gene: 5.

CDR3 sequence (DNA): TGTGCCAGCAGCTTGCTAGCGGGGGACACAGATACGCAGTATTTT. Protein sequence: CASSLLAGDTDTQYF. The chain employs TRBV5-5 and TRBJ2-3; 10 bases line up with TRBD2. V shed 1 base and J 2 bases; nucleotides not matched to a gene: 1. The CDR3 has 15 residues. The germline V gene has CDR1 SGHKS and CDR2 YYEKEE (reference sequence).

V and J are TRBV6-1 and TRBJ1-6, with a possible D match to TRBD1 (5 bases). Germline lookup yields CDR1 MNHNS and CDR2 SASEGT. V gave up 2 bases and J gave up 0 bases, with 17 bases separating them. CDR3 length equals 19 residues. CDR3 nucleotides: TGTGCCAGCAGTGAAAGGGGTCGAATACCGTCCTCCTATAATTCACCCCTCCACTTT. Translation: CASSERGRIPSSYNSPLHF.

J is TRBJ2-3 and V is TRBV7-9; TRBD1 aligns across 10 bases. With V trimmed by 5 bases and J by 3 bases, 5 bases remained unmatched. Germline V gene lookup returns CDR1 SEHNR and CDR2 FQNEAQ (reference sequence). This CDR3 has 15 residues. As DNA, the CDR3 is TGTGCCAGCAGCATACCGGGACAGGGGACAGATACGCAGTATTTT. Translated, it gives CASSIPGQGTDTQYF.

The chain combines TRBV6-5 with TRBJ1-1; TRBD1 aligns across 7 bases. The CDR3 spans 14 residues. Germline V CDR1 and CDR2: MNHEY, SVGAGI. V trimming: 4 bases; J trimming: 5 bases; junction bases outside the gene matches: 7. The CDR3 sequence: CASSSRTGGTEAFF. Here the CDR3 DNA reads TGTGCCAGCAGTTCGAGGACAGGCGGAACTGAAGCTTTCTTT.

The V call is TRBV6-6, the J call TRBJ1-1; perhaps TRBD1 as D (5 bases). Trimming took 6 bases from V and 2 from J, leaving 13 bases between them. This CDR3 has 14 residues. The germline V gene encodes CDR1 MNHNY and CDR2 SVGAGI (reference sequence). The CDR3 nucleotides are TGTGCCAGCAGGGTCGATGGGGGTAACACTGAAGCTTTCTTT. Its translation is CASRVDGGNTEAFF.